The present T cell receptor beta chain was sequenced within a study of cytomegalovirus exposure and HLA in healthy donors. The CDR3 contains 16 residues. The ends were cut back, 5 bases at V and 1 base at J, with 17 bases in the middle. Germline values: CDR1 MNHEY, CDR2 SMNVEV (reference sequence). PCR amplification relied on 60 Vbeta primers (plus 13 Jbeta primers). The assay was immunoSEQ multiplex PCR, and TCRdb's table has in-frame clones only and misses some. The sample yields around 140,000 clones, over 70% seen once. V usage is TRBV27 and J usage is TRBJ1-1; D remains unclear. This clonotype was obtained from a woman between 40 and 50 years old in good health and CMV-seronegative. The sample comprised PBMCs. The CDR3 loop reads CASSALTGSGNTEAFF. CDR3 in DNA: TGTGCCAGCAGTGCTCTGACGGGGTCGGGGAACACTGAAGCTTTCTTT.